This T cell receptor (beta chain) was observed in a study of OX40 agonist ivuxolimab in advanced cancers. Points on this clone: Antigen specificity is unknown.

Study conclusions and caveats: CD8+ T cells (on average) carried more expanded clones than CD4+ T cells.

Sequenced by immunoSEQ multiplex PCR; TCRdb stores in-frame clones only, minus some. The sample lists tens of thousands of clones, 70% to 90% seen once, with 0.5% to 0.6% in the top ten. The clonotype comes from an adult with an advanced solid tumor such as melanoma, head and neck, liver or kidney cancer. This sample comprised CD4+ or CD8+ T cells sorted from blood, obtained in a trial of the OX40 agonist ivuxolimab.

The chain's CDR3 is CASSPGIRADTQYF. In DNA, the CDR3 is TGTGCCAGCAGTCCAGGGATCAGGGCAGATACGCAGTATTTT. The chain has TRBV27 and TRBJ2-3; weak D call: TRBD1 (5 bases). The CDR3 has 14 amino acids. V was pared by 5 bases and J by 4 bases, with 13 bases between. The germline CDR1 and CDR2 sequences are MNHEY and SMNVEV (reference sequence).